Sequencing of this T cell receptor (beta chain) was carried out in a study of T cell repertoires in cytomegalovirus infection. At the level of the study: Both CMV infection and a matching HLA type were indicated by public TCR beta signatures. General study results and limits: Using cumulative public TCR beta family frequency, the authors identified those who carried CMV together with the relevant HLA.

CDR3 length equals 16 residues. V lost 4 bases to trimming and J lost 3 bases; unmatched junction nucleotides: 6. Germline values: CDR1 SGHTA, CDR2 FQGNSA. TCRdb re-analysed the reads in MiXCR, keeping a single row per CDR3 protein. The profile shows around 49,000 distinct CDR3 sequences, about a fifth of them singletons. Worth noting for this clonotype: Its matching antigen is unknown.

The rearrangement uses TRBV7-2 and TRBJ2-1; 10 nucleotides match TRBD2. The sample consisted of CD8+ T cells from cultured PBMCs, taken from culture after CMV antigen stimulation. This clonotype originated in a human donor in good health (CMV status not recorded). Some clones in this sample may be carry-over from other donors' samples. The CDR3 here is CASSSSGGALYNEQFF. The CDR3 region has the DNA TGTGCCAGCAGCTCGAGCGGGGGGGCACTCTACAATGAGCAGTTCTTC.